This note documents a single T cell receptor (beta chain) sequence. Its antigen is unidentified. This sample was taken from a study of T cells expressing NK-cell markers. Study information: Repertoire data for TCR beta were derived from sorted T cells (CD3+CD56+NKG2C+, CD3+CD56+NKG2C- and CD3+CD56-NKG2C+). Seven of eight sequenced donors tested HCMV-seropositive; one tested seronegative. Findings of the study overall: Questions lingered over whether expanded NKG2C+ T cell clones were HCMV-specific. The CD3+CD56-NKG2C+ fraction was also led by these clonotypes in several donors.

The CDR3 is 15 residues long. Per the germline V gene, CDR1 is LNHNV and CDR2 is YYDKDF (reference sequence). TCRdb re-called the 5' RACE reads; every CDR3 protein appears as one record, without DNA. Seen in this sample are roughly 350,000 distinct CDR3 sequences; the ten most common clones hold roughly 5.2%. The sample taken for sequencing was blood T cells: a sorted CD56 or NKG2C T cell subset, CD4+ or CD8+ T cells, or bulk PBMC T cells (not recorded which). The chain carries TRBV15 and TRBJ1-1; TCRdb returns TRBD1, unconfirmable since there is no DNA. This receptor was obtained from a man between 18 and 69 years old in good health. CDR3 sequence: CATSRWSQENTEAFF.